The sequence of this T cell receptor (beta chain) was determined in a study of T-cell reconstitution after alpha-beta-depleted transplantation in children. Unique molecular identifiers were incorporated into the prepared TCRbeta library. TCRdb reprocessed the PCR reads via MiXCR and lists one record per CDR3 protein. The profile shows hundreds of thousands of distinct CDR3 sequences, roughly 10% of them singletons. The CDR3 consists of 17 residues. Germline V gene data show CDR1 as DFQATT and CDR2 as SNEGSKA (reference sequence). V dropped 4 bases and J dropped 4; count of bases not matched to a gene: 8. General study points: Several hundred expanded graft clones reportedly supplied alpha-beta T cells about two months after transplant. By one year post-transplant, T-cell counts and diversity largely arose from T cells that were newly produced.

At least ten counts were recorded for this clonotype. The antigen remains unidentified. Sequencing was performed on PBMCs, taken before TCRalphabeta/CD19-depleted stem cell transplant. This receptor was identified in a child aged 2 to 15 with inherited bone marrow failure, due to receive a stem cell transplant. The chain carries TRBV20-1 and TRBJ2-1; 15 nucleotides match TRBD2. Written as DNA, the CDR3 is TGCAGTGCTAACCCGGGACTAGCGGGAGGAGGATACAATGAGCAGTTCTTC. Amino acid sequence: CSANPGLAGGGYNEQFF.